A selection of T cell receptor beta chains follows, all from one sample in a study of T-cell memory formation after mild COVID-19. TCRdb fed the 5' RACE reads into MiXCR, producing one record per CDR3 protein. Of around 470,000 distinct CDR3 sequences in the sample, around 18% were seen once. The sequenced sample was PBMCs or a T cell subset sorted from them (not recorded which). These receptors came from an adult woman who had mild COVID-19 (a few samples of this study predate the infection). Cell type and time point are not known. CDR3s include the opening cysteine and the closing phenylalanine or tryptophan.

>TRBJ1-2|TRBV30
CAWSAGVGGYTF
>TRBJ2-7|TRBV21-1
CASIARRDYEQYF
>TRBJ2-6|TRBV9
CASSVSDRGFPGANVLTF
>TRBJ2-7|TRBV6-6
CASSYAPLAGAAYEQYF
>TRBJ2-2|TRBV12-5
CASAPPLPASGGTGELFF
>TRBJ2-7|TRBV20-1
CSARAGVGYEQYF
>TRBJ1-3|TRBV12-3/TRBV12-4
CASSSRDSFSALLSGNTIYF
>TRBJ2-1|TRBV18
CASSRTGFYNEQFF
>TRBJ2-2|TRBV9
CASRYSYTGELFF
>TRBJ1-4|TRBV5-1
CASSLQGASNEKLFF
>TRBJ1-4|TRBV7-9
CASSPRIRPATNEKLFF
>TRBJ2-7|TRBV7-9
CASSPRVGGGDYEQYF
>TRBJ1-2|TRBV25-1
CASSDGTGYGYTF
>TRBJ2-3|TRBV7-8
CASSLFPQGSADTQYF
>TRBJ1-1|TRBV6-2/TRBV6-3
CASRPPGHWENTEAFF
>TRBJ1-1|TRBV14
CASSQDRGAVRGWDTEAFF
>TRBJ2-3|TRBV5-1
CASSFSGAGNSDTQYF
>TRBJ1-1|TRBV5-6
CASSLGTSMNTEAFF
>TRBJ2-1|TRBV20-1
CSAREGGSPEQFF
>TRBJ2-2|TRBV5-1
CASSFRGRDLKAGELFF
>TRBJ1-1|TRBV5-5
CASTIGGTEAVF
>TRBJ1-4|TRBV7-2
CASSLARTGFEKLFF
>TRBJ1-2|TRBV20-1
CSARGQPRTF
>TRBJ1-1|TRBV7-9
CASRPRAGQGNTEAFF
>TRBJ2-2|TRBV6-2/TRBV6-3
CASRRLGLADTTGELFF
>TRBJ1-5|TRBV7-6
CASSPGLYGQPQHF
>TRBJ2-7|TRBV7-6
CASSPGGGRTYEQYF
>TRBJ2-1|TRBV5-1
CASTGGLAGYNEQFF
>TRBJ2-1|TRBV5-4
CASSTGLTYNEQFF
>TRBJ1-4|TRBV18
CASSLSTGATNEKLFF
>TRBJ2-5|TRBV29-1
CSVGGLSETQYF
>TRBJ2-5|TRBV3-1
CASSRIDRDRGKETQYF
>TRBJ2-4|TRBV5-4
CASSLDLMVNIQYF
>TRBJ1-6|TRBV2
CASSSKGDYWSSYNSPLHF
>TRBJ1-1|TRBV12-3/TRBV12-4
CASSLAQGGRLNTEAFF
>TRBJ2-2|TRBV9
CASSVPPNTGELFF
>TRBJ2-1|TRBV7-8
CASSRGTGGNEQFF
>TRBJ2-3|TRBV20-1
CSARDSGLGTDTQYF
>TRBJ2-2|TRBV5-1
CASRPGLASRGGELFF
>TRBJ2-7|TRBV3-1
CASSRRLNREEQYF
>TRBJ2-5|TRBV7-6
CASSFEVPGFAKETQYF
>TRBJ2-5|TRBV9
CASSVDRAAETQYF
>TRBJ2-5|TRBV29-1
CSVGSSETQYF
>TRBJ1-5|TRBV20-1
CSAPGAGGQPQHF
>TRBJ2-7|TRBV6-5
CASSYRARSEQYF
>TRBJ1-1|TRBV20-1
CSARDKSTGFTEAFF
>TRBJ2-3|TRBV30
CAWRGRGRLSRSTDTQYF
>TRBJ2-1|TRBV7-9
CASVGGGRLSSYNEQFF
>TRBJ2-5|TRBV7-8
CASSLALHSQETQYF
>TRBJ2-7|TRBV12-3/TRBV12-4
CASSFRPETGELEQYF
>TRBJ2-1|TRBV12-3/TRBV12-4
CASSPQGPTRANEQFF
>TRBJ1-4|TRBV12-3/TRBV12-4
CASSPPTGSGEKLFF
>TRBJ2-7|TRBV24-1
CATSDPDGSYEQYF
>TRBJ2-5|TRBV10-3
CAITSGQGGRETQYF
>TRBJ2-3|TRBV20-1
CSAPFPGTDTQYF
>TRBJ2-7|TRBV6-5
CASSYSGRTGGEQYF
>TRBJ2-7|TRBV7-2
CASSLLPSGIASYEQYF
>TRBJ1-4|TRBV5-6
CASRSGGGIDEKLFF
>TRBJ2-5|TRBV20-1
CSAAGLAGGSETQYF
>TRBJ1-5|TRBV19
CASRVQENQPQHF